The sequence of this T cell receptor beta chain was determined in a study of blood T cell repertoires in COVID-19. Study overall: Acute and convalescent COVID-19 specimens originated in the United States, Italy and Spain. The cDNA or gDNA used as material had been derived from T cells, B-cell-depleted T cells, or PBMCs.

Per the original data handling: Amplified reference gene primers provided the basis for estimating nucleated cell counts. Some clones are missing from TCRdb's copy, which holds only in-frame ones; the method was immunoSEQ multiplex PCR. V, J and clone size are those of that table, while D and trimming were read from the DNA. This sample has approximately 280,000 clones, with about 90% found just once. This TCR came from a woman aged 25 to 39 who had recovered from COVID-19. The source material was peripheral blood.

The CDR3, as DNA: TGTGCCAGCAGTTTGCGGGTCACAGATACGCAGTATTTT. This gives the protein CASSLRVTDTQYF. This rearrangement joins TRBV12-3 or TRBV12-4 to TRBJ2-3; D may be TRBD2 (5 bases). The CDR3 extends over 13 amino acids. The V gene lost 3 bases and the J gene lost 2 bases, with 6 bases spanning the gap.